This record concerns one T cell receptor beta chain sequence. This clonotype was seen many times. Its antigen remains undetermined. No much larger clone is present one base from it, and per-base qualities are unavailable. TCR beta CDR3 regions were amplified from RNA transcripts for repertoire sequencing. HTBI primers and the Qiagen OneStep RT-PCR kit were used in a first-round RT-PCR, which was followed by a second-round multiplex PCR, size selection and purification. Libraries were sequenced on an Illumina HiSeq2000 using paired-end 100 bp reads. The original methods were these. SOAPnuke was used to process the reads, removing any read that contained adapters or uncalled bases, had a mean Phred below 15, or lacked an exact match to the constant primer or identifier. COPE v1.2.5 was used to merge high-quality paired reads. Each unique nucleotide sequence was treated as a clonotype, and MiTCR v1.1 was used to align the clonotypes to the IMGT TRB V, D and J references. The analysis was limited to V-J combinations with a frequency above 0.0001, which together covered 99.2% of the repertoires. A TCR clonal expansion and chaos score per V-J combination was defined as the ratio of F50 clonal expansion to chaos observed in the TCRdist matrix. Welch's t-statistics and random forest were used to reduce features to about 13 V-J combinations, which were fed into a naive Bayes classifier. Thyroid-blood repertoire similarity was quantified with the Morisita-Horn index. TCRdb reprocessed the public reads (quality trimming at Q25 with fastp, clone calling with MiXCR) and kept in-frame beta chains. Under each unique CDR3 protein, matching rows form one entry showing the most common genes and DNA. The V and J calls, along with clone size, are taken from TCRdb and not from the paper's own processing. The sample table shows over 650,000 distinct CDR3 sequences, and approximately 39% are seen once. 3.3% of the sample belongs to the ten largest clones.

These data are taken from a study of Graves' ophthalmopathy and Graves' hyperthyroidism (dated by TCRdb to the late 2010s). In the study overall: Peripheral blood was collected before any treatment was given, at the time of initial diagnosis. TCR beta repertoire signatures were used to distinguish Graves' ophthalmopathy from Graves' hyperthyroidism and to predict progression to ophthalmopathy. In total, 135 blood samples were TCR-sequenced: approximately 42 ophthalmopathy, under 85 hyperthyroidism and approximately 17 hyperthyroidism-to-ophthalmopathy patients. To explore V-J signatures that distinguish ophthalmopathy from hyperthyroidism, a discovery set of 100 patients was enrolled, made up of about 40 with ophthalmopathy and 55 to 65 with stable hyperthyroidism. For independent validation, a separate cohort was made up of around 18 hyperthyroidism patients plus 17 patients who later progressed from hyperthyroidism to ophthalmopathy. In more than five hyperthyroidism patients, T-cell repertoires of thyroid tissue and blood were compared. Following sample collection, hyperthyroidism patients were given methimazole at a starting dose of 30 mg daily, and ophthalmopathy patients were given high-dose intravenous methylprednisolone. The full study reports these points: Sample size was not predetermined statistically, and investigators were not blinded to group allocation. In validation, the model predicted ophthalmopathy progression with over 60% sensitivity and roughly 72% specificity; some 13 predicted patients were CT-confirmed with GO in a median of about 6.1 months. Most of the expanded thyroid clonotypes with a frequency above 0.001 were also detected in blood, and it was suggested that the thyroid immune response may be reflected by blood repertoires. In cross-validation, the 13-signature model distinguished ophthalmopathy from stable hyperthyroidism with approximately 85% sensitivity and around 81% specificity, and in the test set the corresponding values were approximately 80% and 75%.

Counted from cysteine to phenylalanine, this CDR3 has 17 amino acids. This entry keeps only the CDR3 DNA: 51 bases, framed from base 1. A distance of 20 bases separates the germline ends of V and J, which lose 2 bases and 3 bases respectively. In the germline V gene, CDR1 corresponds to SGHTS and CDR2 to YDEGEE. Patients with ophthalmopathy had moderately to severely active disease, with a Clinical Activity Score of 3 or more, a NOSPECS grade of 4 or more, and a disease duration of less than 3 months. Patients with other autoimmune diseases, uncontrolled infections, pregnancy or lactation were excluded. Diagnosis relied on clinical symptoms, serum thyroxine, TRAb, thyroid ultrasound and orbital computed tomography. PBMCs were isolated from 10 ml of fresh peripheral blood by Ficoll-Paque density gradient centrifugation. Total RNA was extracted with Trizol reagent and quality-checked on an Agilent 2100 Bioanalyzer.

The sequence was obtained from an adult man with Graves' ophthalmopathy. The chain joins TRBV5-8 to TRBJ1-1; TRBD1 is a possible D gene, resting on 6 matching bases. Sequencing used peripheral blood. The DNA is as follows: TGTGCCAGCAGCTTACCGAAGGGGGATCCCGAGGACACTGAAGCTTTCTTT. This yields the protein CASSLPKGDPEDTEAFF.